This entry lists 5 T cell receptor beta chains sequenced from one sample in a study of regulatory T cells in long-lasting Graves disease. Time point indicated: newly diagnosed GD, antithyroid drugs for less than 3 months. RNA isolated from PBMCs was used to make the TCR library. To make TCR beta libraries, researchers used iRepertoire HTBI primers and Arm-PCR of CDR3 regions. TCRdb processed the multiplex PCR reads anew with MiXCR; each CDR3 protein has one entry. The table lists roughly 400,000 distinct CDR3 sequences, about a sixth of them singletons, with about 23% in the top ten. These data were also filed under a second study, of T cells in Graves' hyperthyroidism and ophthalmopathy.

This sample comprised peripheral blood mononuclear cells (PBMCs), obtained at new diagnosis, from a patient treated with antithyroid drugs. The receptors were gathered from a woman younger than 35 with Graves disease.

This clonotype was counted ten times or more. The CDR3 region is CASSPGQGAGETQYF. The CDR3 DNA reads as TGTGCCAGCAGTCCTGGACAGGGAGCAGGGGAGACCCAGTACTTC. The J gene is TRBJ2-5, the V gene TRBV12-3 or TRBV12-4, with 8 bases identical to TRBD1. V dropped 5 bases and J dropped 5; count of bases not matched to a gene: 10. The CDR3 contains 15 residues.

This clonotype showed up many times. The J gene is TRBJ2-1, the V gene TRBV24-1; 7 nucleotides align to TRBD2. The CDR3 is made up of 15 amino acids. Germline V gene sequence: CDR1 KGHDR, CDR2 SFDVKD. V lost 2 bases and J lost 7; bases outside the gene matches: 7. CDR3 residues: CATSDWAGVGNEQFF. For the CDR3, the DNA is TGTGCCACCAGTGATTGGGCGGGAGTGGGTAATGAGCAGTTCTTC.

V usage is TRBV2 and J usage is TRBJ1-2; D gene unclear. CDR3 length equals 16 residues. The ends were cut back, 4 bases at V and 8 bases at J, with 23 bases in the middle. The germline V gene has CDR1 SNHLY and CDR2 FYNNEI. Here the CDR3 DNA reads TGTGCCAGCAGTGGTAACTCCTTAAAGGGAAAAGGGGGCTACACCTTC. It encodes CASSGNSLKGKGGYTF.

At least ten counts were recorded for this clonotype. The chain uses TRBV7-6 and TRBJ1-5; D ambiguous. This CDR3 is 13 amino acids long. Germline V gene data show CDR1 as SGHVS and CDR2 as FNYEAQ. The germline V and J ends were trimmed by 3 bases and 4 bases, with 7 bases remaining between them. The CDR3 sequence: CASSLGANQPQHF. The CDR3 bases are TGTGCCAGCAGCTTGGGAGCTAATCAGCCCCAGCATTTT.

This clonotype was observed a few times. Here the CDR3 DNA reads TGTGCCAGCATGAGGGCGGGATCACCCCTCCACTTT. This codes for CASMRAGSPLHF. The chain links TRBV12-3 or TRBV12-4 to TRBJ1-6, with D unclear. The V end was cut by 7 bases, the J end by 10 bases, with 11 bases between. The CDR3 is 12 residues long.